One sample yielded the 30 T cell receptor beta chains listed below, sequenced in a study of prognosis after radiotherapy for stage I lung cancer. It was by two-round multiplex PCR that TCR beta CDR3 was amplified from genomic DNA. First-round PCR, the initial amplification, used primers specific to each TRBV and TRBJ gene. TCRdb fed the multiplex PCR reads into MiXCR, producing one record per CDR3 protein. The sample records about 16,000 distinct CDR3 sequences, 43% being singletons. This material consisted of PBMCs, taken before or after stereotactic body radiation therapy (not recorded which). These receptors all stem from a donor over 45 with non-small cell lung cancer.

On this clonotype: The likely explanation is a read error, given a far larger clone one base away. The chain joins TRBV6-4 to TRBJ2-7; either TRBD1 or TRBD2 may fit D (5 bases each). Germline loops: CDR1 MRHNA, CDR2 SNTAGT. The CDR3 covers 15 residues. The CDR3 is CASSYSGTPVSEQYF. The CDR3 coding sequence is TGTGCCAGCAGTTACTCGGGGACCCCAGTTTCAGAGCAGTACTTC.

Concerning this clonotype itself: This sequence is one base from a far larger clone and is likely a read error. This chain connects TRBV6-2 or TRBV6-3 to TRBJ1-6, with D perhaps matching TRBD1 (5 bases). Trimming pared 6 bases from V and 8 bases from J, leaving 23 bases between. Germline V CDR1 and CDR2: MNHEY, SVGEGT. The CDR3 covers 17 residues. CDR3 in DNA: TGTGCCAGCAGGGAATACGACGGGGCTCGGTTAGATTCACCCCTCCACTTT. Translating it yields CASREYDGARLDSPLHF.

The rearrangement uses TRBV6-1 and TRBJ1-2; 9 nucleotides match TRBD1. The CDR3 contains 16 residues. Germline assignment: CDR1 MNHNS and CDR2 SASEGT. V was pared by 2 bases and J by 7 bases, with 11 bases of the junction left unmatched. CDR3 DNA: TGTGCCAGCAGTGAATACCCCGCTACAGGGGGCCGTGGCTACACCTTC. This sequence encodes CASSEYPATGGRGYTF.

Of note for this clonotype: The junction and the germline gene differ at one end; a read error may be behind it. V gene TRBV28 combines with J gene TRBJ2-7, with a tentative D call TRBD1 (6 bases). Germline V gives CDR1 MDHEN, CDR2 SYDVKM. The CDR3 totals 12 residues. For the CDR3, the DNA is TGTGCCAGCACTACTGACAGGAGTGAATTTTGCTTC. Protein sequence: CASTTDRSEFCF. The whole variable domain, filled in from reference TRBV28 and TRBJ2-7, reads DVKVTQSSRYLVKRTGEKVFLECVQDMDHENMFWYRQDPGLGLRLIYFSYDVKMKEKGDIPEGYSVSREKKERFSLILESASTNQTSMYLCASTTDRSEFCFGPGTRLTVT.

This clonotype has a count of ten or more. The chain carries TRBV5-1 and TRBJ2-2; TRBD2 matches at 11 bases. V trimming: 4 bases; J trimming: 2 bases; junction bases outside the gene matches: 10. CDR3 length: 18 residues. Germline CDR1 reads SGHRS; CDR2 reads YFSETQ. The DNA for the CDR3 is TGCGCCAGCAGCGATCCGGGACTAGCGGCAAGTAACACCGGGGAGCTGTTTTTT. It translates to CASSDPGLAASNTGELFF.

This clonotype has ten or more counts. The genes are TRBV2 and TRBJ2-2; 10 nucleotides match TRBD2. CDR3 length: 16 residues. Trimming at V came to 5 bases and at J to 1 base, leaving 4 bases not matched to a gene. The germline V gene encodes CDR1 SNHLY and CDR2 FYNNEI. Here the CDR3 DNA reads TGTGCCAGCAGTCCCGGACTAGCGGAGAACACCGGGGAGCTGTTTTTT. Its protein is CASSPGLAENTGELFF. The variable domain in full, completed from reference TRBV2 and TRBJ2-2, reads EPEVTQTPSHQVTQMGQEVILRCVPISNHLYFYWYRQILGQKVEFLVSFYNNEISEKSEIFDDQFSVERPDGSNFTLKIRSTKLEDSAMYFCASSPGLAENTGELFFGEGSRLTVL.

The table lists this clonotype with many counts. This chain joins TRBV2 and TRBJ2-7; 8 positions agree with TRBD1. Germline assignment: CDR1 SNHLY and CDR2 FYNNEI. This CDR3 comprises 13 residues. V lost 8 bases and J lost 3; bases outside the gene matches: 6. This CDR3 is CASWKDRGYEQYF. CDR3 sequence (DNA): TGTGCCAGCTGGAAAGACAGGGGCTACGAGCAGTACTTC. The whole variable domain, filled in from reference TRBV2 and TRBJ2-7, reads EPEVTQTPSHQVTQMGQEVILRCVPISNHLYFYWYRQILGQKVEFLVSFYNNEISEKSEIFDDQFSVERPDGSNFTLKIRSTKLEDSAMYFCASWKDRGYEQYFGPGTRLTVT.

With regard to this clonotype: A far bigger clonotype differs at one base, so this is likely a read error. The genes are TRBV24-1 and TRBJ2-5; TRBD2 matches at 10 bases. The end of the DNA is better explained by TRBJ2-1, so the J call may be wrong. Germline V gene lookup returns CDR1 KGHDR and CDR2 SFDVKD. The CDR3 sequence is 17 residues long. The CDR3: CATSDLSTSGTWDEQFF. The DNA for the CDR3 is TGTGCCACCAGTGATTTGTCAACTAGCGGGACGTGGGATGAGCAGTTCTTC.

This clonotype was observed a few times. A much bigger clone sits one base away, suggesting this may be a read error. The rearrangement links TRBV6-1 to TRBJ1-1; D is unresolved. CDR3 length: 13 amino acids. Trimming shortened V by 8 bases and J by 4 bases, and 14 bases separated the two germline ends. Germline values: CDR1 MNHNS, CDR2 SASEGT. The CDR3 reads CASEGSKSTEAFF. In nucleotides, the CDR3 is TGTGCCAGCGAAGGTTCGAAGTCCACTGAAGCTTTCTTT.

A word on this clonotype: Just one base apart from a much larger clone, this may be a read error. CDR3 loop: CASSLRRVSTQYF. CDR3 in DNA: TGTGCCAGCAGCTTGCGGAGGGTGTCTACGCAGTATTTT. The chain has TRBV5-6 and TRBJ2-3, with a possible D match to TRBD2 (6 bases). Trimming cost V 1 base and J 8 bases, with 11 bases left between them. Germline lookup yields CDR1 SGHDT and CDR2 YYEEEE. This CDR3 region has 13 residues.

The V call is TRBV5-1, the J call TRBJ1-6, with D unclear. Germline V lookup: CDR1 SGHRS, CDR2 YFSETQ. The CDR3 covers 15 residues. The V gene lost 4 bases and the J gene lost 5 bases, with 13 bases spanning the gap. DNA for the CDR3: TGCGCCAGCAGCCCCCGGAGCGGGGATAATTCACCCCTCCACTTT. Translated: CASSPRSGDNSPLHF.

This clonotype occurred many times. The chain combines TRBV5-4 with TRBJ1-2; TRBD1 might be the D (5 bases). Germline CDR1 is SGHNT and CDR2 is YYREEE (reference sequence). The CDR3 consists of 14 residues. V was cut by 0 bases and J by 5 bases, with 11 bases left in between. CDR3 nucleotide sequence: TGTGCCAGCAGCTTGGGGGGCAGGGTATATGGCTACACCTTC. As protein: CASSLGGRVYGYTF.

Details on this clonotype: It differs at one base from a far larger clone, so likely a read error. The chain carries TRBV6-4 and TRBJ2-2; no clear D. Trimming removed 7 bases from V and 3 bases from J, with 6 bases in between. Looked up from germline, CDR1 is MRHNA and CDR2 is SNTAGT. The CDR3 has 12 amino acids. In DNA form, the CDR3 reads TGTGCCAGCACCGTGGACACCGGGGAGCTGTTTTTT. It is translated as CASTVDTGELFF.

This clonotype was observed at least ten times. This chain uses TRBV19 with TRBJ2-1; a possible D gene is TRBD2 (5 bases). Trimming took off 1 base at V and 4 bases at J, with 11 bases between the two ends. This CDR3 has 15 amino acids. CDR1 is LNHDA, CDR2 SQIVND, per germline (reference sequence). In nucleotides, the CDR3 is TGTGCCAGTAGTATAGGAAGCGGACCTTACAATGAGCAGTTCTTC. Its protein product is CASSIGSGPYNEQFF.

By share of the sample, this clonotype is medium-sized. The V and J genes are TRBV20-1 and TRBJ2-2; TRBD2 agrees at 7 bases. The J segment lost 0 bases and the V segment lost 4 bases, leaving 2 bases of the junction unmatched. This CDR3 comprises 14 residues. Germline loops: CDR1 DFQATT, CDR2 SNEGSKA (reference sequence). This CDR3 reads CSATSGANTGELFF. In nucleotides, the CDR3 is TGCAGTGCTACAAGCGGGGCGAACACCGGGGAGCTGTTTTTT.

V gene TRBV5-1 combines with J gene TRBJ1-2; no clear D gene. Trimming stripped 2 bases from V and 4 bases from J, with 18 bases between. The CDR3 is made up of 16 amino acids. Germline loops: CDR1 SGHRS, CDR2 YFSETQ. CDR3 nucleotide sequence: TGCGCCAGCAGCTTAGGCGGATCGGGCCCTGGCTATGGCTACACCTTC. Translation gives CASSLGGSGPGYGYTF.

The V call is TRBV11-3, the J call TRBJ2-1; D gene unclear. The CDR3 runs 13 residues. V was trimmed by 0 bases and J by 15 bases, leaving 15 bases between them. Germline V lookup: CDR1 SGHNT, CDR2 YENEEA. CDR3 DNA sequence: TGTGCCAGCAGCTTAGATGGGGTTAGCCCTTGGTTCTTC. Protein product: CASSLDGVSPWFF. The full variable domain, its missing parts supplied by reference TRBV11-3 and TRBJ2-1, is EAGVVQSPRYKIIEKKQPVAFWCNPISGHNTLYWYLQNLGQGPELLIRYENEEAVDDSQLPKDRFSAERLKGVDSTLKIQPAELGDSAVYLCASSLDGVSPWFFGPGTRLTVL.

This clonotype showed up many times. This sequence joins TRBV11-2 and TRBJ1-4; D is uncertain. Germline CDR1 and CDR2: SGHAT and FQNNGV. CDR3 length: 14 amino acids. V lost 1 base to trimming and J lost 4 bases, with 7 bases between them. This chain's CDR3 is CASSLGINNEKLFF. In DNA form, the CDR3 reads TGTGCCAGCAGCTTAGGAATAAATAATGAAAAACTGTTTTTT.

This clonotype was counted at least ten times. V usage is TRBV25-1 and J usage is TRBJ2-5; a possible D gene is TRBD1 (5 bases). Germline V lookup: CDR1 MGHDK, CDR2 SYGVNS. This CDR3 spans 13 amino acids. V lost 8 bases, J lost 5 bases, and 15 bases lay in between. CDR3 sequence: CASSREWGETQYF. The CDR3 nucleotides read TGTGCCAGCTCCCGTGAGTGGGGCGAGACCCAGTACTTC.

The V gene is TRBV15, the J gene TRBJ1-2, with D possibly being TRBD1 (5 bases). The CDR3 is 14 amino acids. The germline V gene has CDR1 LNHNV and CDR2 YYDKDF (reference sequence). Trimming pared 0 bases from V and 4 bases from J, leaving 9 bases between. The CDR3 nucleotides are TGTGCCACCAGCAGAGATGTGGGGCTCTATGGCTACACCTTC. Residues: CATSRDVGLYGYTF.

With respect to this clonotype: Only one base separates this from a far larger clonotype, so it likely reflects a read error. The V gene is TRBV6-4, the J gene TRBJ1-2; D is perhaps TRBD1 (6 bases). Germline loops: CDR1 MRHNA, CDR2 SNTAGT. The CDR3 extends over 14 amino acids. Trimming pared 7 bases from V and 4 bases from J, leaving 16 bases between. CDR3 sequence (DNA): TGTGCCAGCATCCACTTTGACAGGACCTATGGCTACACCTTC. Translated, it gives CASIHFDRTYGYTF.

This clonotype is labeled as medium-sized. As DNA, the CDR3 is TGTGCCAGCAGTTCAGGGACAGCAGAGACCCAGTACTTC. Protein: CASSSGTAETQYF. The rearrangement joins TRBV6-9 to TRBJ2-5; the match to TRBD1 covers 7 bases. Germline V gives CDR1 MNHGY, CDR2 SVAAGI. With V trimmed by 4 bases and J by 4 bases, 3 bases remained unmatched. The CDR3 sequence is 13 residues long.

Only a few counts were recorded for this clonotype. A clone one base away is much larger, so this may be a read error. The genes are TRBV6-1 and TRBJ2-3, with 8 bases identical to TRBD2. The CDR3 loop spans 14 amino acids. V dropped 3 bases and J dropped 7; count of bases not matched to a gene: 6. CDR1 is MNHNS and CDR2 is SASEGT in the germline V gene. The CDR3 nucleotides are TGTGCCAGCAGTGAGGGAGCGGGAGCATATACGCAGTATTTT. Encoded protein: CASSEGAGAYTQYF.

The chain employs TRBV12-3 or TRBV12-4 and TRBJ2-7; TRBD2 aligns across 7 bases. V lost 6 bases, J lost 11 bases, and 13 bases stayed unmatched. This CDR3 has 13 residues. The CDR3 region is CASRSSGSQREYF. The CDR3 nucleotides read TGTGCCAGCAGGTCTAGCGGTTCCCAAAGAGAGTACTTC.

In its sample, this clonotype was seen many times. Written as DNA, the CDR3 is TGTGCCAGCCTTTGGATTGAGGGATCAAAGATGGCCAAAGAGACCCAGTACTTC. Amino acids: CASLWIEGSKMAKETQYF. The chain couples TRBV6-4 to TRBJ2-5; maybe TRBD2 (5 bases). Germline V gene sequence: CDR1 MRHNA, CDR2 SNTAGT. CDR3 length: 18 amino acids. V lost 8 bases to trimming and J lost 3 bases, with 28 bases between them.

This clonotype was seen only once. An end of the junction differs from the germline gene, which may be a read error. CDR3 DNA: TGTGCCAGCAGTCGCGGAGGGCCGGCATCTAGCAAAGATACGCAGTATTTT. Residues: CASSRGGPASSKDTQYF. This sequence joins TRBV27 and TRBJ2-3; D may be TRBD2 (6 bases). The CDR3 sequence is 17 residues long. Germline lookup yields CDR1 MNHEY and CDR2 SMNVEV (reference sequence).

This sequence joins TRBV11-2 and TRBJ2-6; weak D call: TRBD1 (5 bases). The V and J ends lost 5 bases and 0 bases respectively, with 14 bases between them. This CDR3 comprises 17 residues. The germline gives CDR1 SGHAT, CDR2 FQNNGV. CDR3 sequence reads: CASSQRQIDSGANVLTF. CDR3 DNA sequence: TGTGCCAGCAGCCAACGACAGATAGACTCTGGGGCCAACGTCCTGACTTTC.

At least ten counts were recorded for this clonotype. This rearrangement joins TRBV5-4 to TRBJ1-1, with no clear D. The germline V gene encodes CDR1 SGHNT and CDR2 YYREEE (reference sequence). The CDR3 contains 13 residues. V gave up 4 bases and J gave up 0 bases, with 7 bases separating them. The CDR3 sequence: CASSPGMNTEAFF. CDR3 nucleotides: TGTGCCAGCAGCCCCGGGATGAACACTGAAGCTTTCTTT.

With respect to this clonotype: Germline and junction disagree at one end, which may indicate a read error. The V gene is TRBV6-5, the J gene TRBJ2-1, with D possibly being TRBD1 or TRBD2 (6 bases each). The germline V gene has CDR1 MNHEY and CDR2 SVGAGI. This CDR3 region has 15 residues. The CDR3 sequence is CASSYRGGLDNEQLF. In DNA form, the CDR3 reads TGTGCCAGCAGTTACAGAGGGGGGCTTGACAATGAGCAGTTATTC.

About this clonotype: A far larger clone lies a single base away; this is likely a read error. This chain uses TRBV6-8 with TRBJ2-5; perhaps TRBD2 as D (6 bases). From germline, CDR1 is MNHGY and CDR2 SAAAGT. The CDR3 sequence is 11 residues long. CDR3 DNA sequence: TGTTCCAGCAGTTCATTTAGCGGCCTGGGCTTC. Protein sequence: CSSSSFSGLGF.